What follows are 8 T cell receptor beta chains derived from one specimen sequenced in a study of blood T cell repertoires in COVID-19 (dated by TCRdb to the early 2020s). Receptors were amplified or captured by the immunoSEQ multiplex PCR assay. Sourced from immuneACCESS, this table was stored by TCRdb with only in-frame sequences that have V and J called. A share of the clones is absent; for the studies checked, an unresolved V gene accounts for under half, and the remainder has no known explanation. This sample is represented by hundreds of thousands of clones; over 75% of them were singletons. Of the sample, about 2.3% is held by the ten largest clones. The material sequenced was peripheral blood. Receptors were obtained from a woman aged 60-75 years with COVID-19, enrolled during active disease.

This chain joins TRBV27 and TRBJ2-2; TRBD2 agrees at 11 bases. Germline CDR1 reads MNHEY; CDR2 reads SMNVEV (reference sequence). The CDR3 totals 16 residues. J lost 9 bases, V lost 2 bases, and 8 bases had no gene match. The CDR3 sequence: CASSLVPSGGLRELFF. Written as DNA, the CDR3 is TGTGCCAGCAGTTTAGTTCCTAGCGGGGGGCTCAGGGAGCTGTTTTTT.

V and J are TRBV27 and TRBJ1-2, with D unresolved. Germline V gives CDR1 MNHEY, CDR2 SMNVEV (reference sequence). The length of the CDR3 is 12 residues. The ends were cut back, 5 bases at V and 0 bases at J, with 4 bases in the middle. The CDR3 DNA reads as TGTGCCAGCAGTAGAGCTAACTATGGCTACACCTTC. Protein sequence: CASSRANYGYTF.

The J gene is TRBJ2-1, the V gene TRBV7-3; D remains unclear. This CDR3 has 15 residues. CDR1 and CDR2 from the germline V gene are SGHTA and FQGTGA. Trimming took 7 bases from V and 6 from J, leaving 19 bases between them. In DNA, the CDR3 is TGTGCCAGCACCCAGTCACCAGGTAGAAGCAATGAGCAGTTCTTC. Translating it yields CASTQSPGRSNEQFF.

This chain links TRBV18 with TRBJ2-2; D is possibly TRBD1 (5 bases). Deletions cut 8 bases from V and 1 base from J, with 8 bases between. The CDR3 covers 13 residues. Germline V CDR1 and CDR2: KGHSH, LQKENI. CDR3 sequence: CASTDRNTGELFF. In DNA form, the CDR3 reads TGTGCCAGCACTGACAGGAACACCGGGGAGCTGTTTTTT.

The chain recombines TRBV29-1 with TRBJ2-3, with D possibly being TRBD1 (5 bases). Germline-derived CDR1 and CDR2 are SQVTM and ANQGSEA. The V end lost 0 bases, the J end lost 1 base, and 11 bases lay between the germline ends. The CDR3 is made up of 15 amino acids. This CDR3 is CSVEDATRGTDTQYF. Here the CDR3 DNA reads TGCAGCGTTGAAGATGCTACCAGGGGCACAGATACGCAGTATTTT.

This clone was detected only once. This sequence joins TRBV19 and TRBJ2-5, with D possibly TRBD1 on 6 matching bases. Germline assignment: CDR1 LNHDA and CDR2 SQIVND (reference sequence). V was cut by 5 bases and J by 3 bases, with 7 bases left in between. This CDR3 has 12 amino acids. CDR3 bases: TGTGCCAGTAGTCGACAGGAAGAGACCCAGTACTTC. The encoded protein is CASSRQEETQYF.

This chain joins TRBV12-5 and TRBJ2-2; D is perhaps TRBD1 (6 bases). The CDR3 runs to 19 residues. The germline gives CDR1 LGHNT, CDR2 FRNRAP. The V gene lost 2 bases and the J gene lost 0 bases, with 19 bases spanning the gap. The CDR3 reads CASGLSQGIPGANTGELFF. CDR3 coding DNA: TGTGCTAGTGGTTTGTCCCAGGGGATACCCGGGGCGAACACCGGGGAGCTGTTTTTT.

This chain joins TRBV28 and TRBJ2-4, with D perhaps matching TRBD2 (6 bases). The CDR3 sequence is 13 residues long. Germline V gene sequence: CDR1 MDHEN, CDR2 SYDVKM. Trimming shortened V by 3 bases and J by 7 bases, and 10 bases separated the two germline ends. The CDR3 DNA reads TGTGCCAGCAGTTTCGGGAGTTCGAACATTCAGTACTTC. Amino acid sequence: CASSFGSSNIQYF.